This record covers a single T cell receptor (beta chain). This entry is derived from a study of blood T cell repertoires in COVID-19. The germline gives CDR1 SGHRS, CDR2 YFSETQ. Trimming took 5 bases from V and 6 from J, leaving 18 bases between them. The CDR3 covers 15 residues. Original processing methods: Estimation of nucleated cell counts was performed using reference gene primer amplification. TCRdb keeps only in-frame clones here, not all; method: immunoSEQ multiplex PCR. That table furnishes V, J and clone size, whereas the DNA furnished D and trimming. The sample holds about 400,000 clones, 70% to 90% seen once.

The rearrangement uses TRBV5-1 and TRBJ2-1; perhaps TRBD2 as D (6 bases). The material sequenced was peripheral blood. This TCR was recovered from a human donor in a cohort sampled during active COVID-19. CDR3 loop: CASSGVGGTFNEQFF. The CDR3 DNA follows: TGCGCCAGCAGTGGGGTGGGCGGGACCTTCAATGAGCAGTTCTTC. The full variable domain, rest sourced from reference TRBV5-1 and TRBJ2-1, is KAGVTQTPRYLIKTRGQQVTLSCSPISGHRSVSWYQQTPGQGLQFLFEYFSETQRNKGNFPGRFSGRQFSNSRSEMNVSTLELGDSALYLCASSGVGGTFNEQFFGPGTRLTVL.